This T cell receptor beta chain was recorded in a study of graft-versus-host responses after intestinal transplantation. Study outcomes and limitations: GvH clones turned up in recipient marrow; some had shown up first in ileum or blood. Early post-transplant declines in HvG were associated with peak levels of circulating GvH clones.

Profiling relied on immunoSEQ multiplex PCR, and the TCRdb table lists in-frame clones only, not all of them. Of some 70,000 clones detected, just under 95% appear once; the ten largest clones hold less than 8%. As for this clone: Its antigen is unknown.

Bone marrow aspirates were taken post-transplant, from the posterior iliac crest or another site. This clonotype was obtained from a human patient who received an intestinal transplant, so some T cells may come from the graft donor. Sequences were derived from bone marrow, sampled less than 750 days after intestinal transplantation.

Written as DNA, the CDR3 is TGCAGCGTTGTGGGGGATGGGGCCAACGTCCTGACTTTC. It codes for CSVVGDGANVLTF. The chain links TRBV29-1 to TRBJ2-6; D tentatively fits TRBD1 or TRBD2 (5 bases each). The CDR3 totals 13 residues. Deletions cut 4 bases from V and 3 bases from J, with 7 bases between. The V gene's germline CDR1 is SQVTM and CDR2 ANQGSEA.